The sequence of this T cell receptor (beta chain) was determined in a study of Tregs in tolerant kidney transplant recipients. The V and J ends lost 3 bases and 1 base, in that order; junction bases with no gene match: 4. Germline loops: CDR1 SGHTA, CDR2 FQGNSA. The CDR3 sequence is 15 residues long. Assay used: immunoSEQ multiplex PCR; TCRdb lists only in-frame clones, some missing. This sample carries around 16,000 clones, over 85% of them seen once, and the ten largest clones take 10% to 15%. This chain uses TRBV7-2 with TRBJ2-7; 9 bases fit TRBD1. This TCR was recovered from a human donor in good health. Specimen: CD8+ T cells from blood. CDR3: CASSFPGQGSYEQYF. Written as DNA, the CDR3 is TGTGCCAGCAGCTTCCCGGGACAGGGTTCCTACGAGCAGTACTTC.